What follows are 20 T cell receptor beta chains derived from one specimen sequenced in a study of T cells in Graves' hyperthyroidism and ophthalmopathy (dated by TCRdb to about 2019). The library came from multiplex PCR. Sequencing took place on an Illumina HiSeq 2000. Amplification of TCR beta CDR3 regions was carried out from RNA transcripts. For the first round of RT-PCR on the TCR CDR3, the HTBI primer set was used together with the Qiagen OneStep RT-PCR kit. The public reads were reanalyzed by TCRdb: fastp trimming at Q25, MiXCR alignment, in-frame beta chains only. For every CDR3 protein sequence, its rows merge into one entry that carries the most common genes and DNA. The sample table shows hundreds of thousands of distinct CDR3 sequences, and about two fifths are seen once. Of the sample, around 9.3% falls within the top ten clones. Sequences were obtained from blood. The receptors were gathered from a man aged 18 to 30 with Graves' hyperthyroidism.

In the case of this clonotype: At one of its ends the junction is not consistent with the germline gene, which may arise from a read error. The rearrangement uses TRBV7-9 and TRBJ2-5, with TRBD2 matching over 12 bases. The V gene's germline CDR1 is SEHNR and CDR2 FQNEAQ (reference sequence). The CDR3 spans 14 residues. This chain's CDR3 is CASSSQPSGGAGNF. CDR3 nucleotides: TGTGCCAGCAGCTCACAACCTAGCGGGGGGGCCGGAAACTTC.

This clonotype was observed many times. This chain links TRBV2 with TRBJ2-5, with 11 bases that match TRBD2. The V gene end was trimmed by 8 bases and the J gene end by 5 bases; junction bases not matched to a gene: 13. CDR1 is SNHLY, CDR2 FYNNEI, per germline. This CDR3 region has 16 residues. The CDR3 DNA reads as TGTGCCAGCGGGGGACTAGCGGACAACACCGGGGAGACCCAGTACTTC. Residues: CASGGLADNTGETQYF. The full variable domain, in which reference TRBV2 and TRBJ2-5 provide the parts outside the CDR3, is EPEVTQTPSHQVTQMGQEVILRCVPISNHLYFYWYRQILGQKVEFLVSFYNNEISEKSEIFDDQFSVERPDGSNFTLKIRSTKLEDSAMYFCASGGLADNTGETQYFGPGTRLLVL.

In nucleotides, the CDR3 is TGTGCCAGTGGCCGGACAGGGGACTATGGCTACACCTTC. This sequence encodes CASGRTGDYGYTF. The V and J genes are TRBV10-3 and TRBJ1-2, with 9 bases identical to TRBD1. Germline V lookup: CDR1 ENHRY, CDR2 SYGVKD. The CDR3 spans 13 residues. J lost 3 bases, V lost 10 bases, and 6 bases had no gene match.

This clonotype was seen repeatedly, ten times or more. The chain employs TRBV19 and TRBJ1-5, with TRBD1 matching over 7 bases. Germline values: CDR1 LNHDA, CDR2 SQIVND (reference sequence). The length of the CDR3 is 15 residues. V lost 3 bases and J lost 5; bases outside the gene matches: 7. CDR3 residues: CASSIRGRSDQPQHF. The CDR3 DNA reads TGTGCCAGTAGTATTAGGGGGCGGAGCGATCAGCCCCAGCATTTT. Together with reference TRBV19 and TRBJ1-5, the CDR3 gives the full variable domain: DGGITQSPKYLFRKEGQNVTLSCEQNLNHDAMYWYRQDPGQGLRLIYYSQIVNDFQKGDIAEGYSVSREKKESFPLTVTSAQKNPTAFYLCASSIRGRSDQPQHFGDGTRLSIL.

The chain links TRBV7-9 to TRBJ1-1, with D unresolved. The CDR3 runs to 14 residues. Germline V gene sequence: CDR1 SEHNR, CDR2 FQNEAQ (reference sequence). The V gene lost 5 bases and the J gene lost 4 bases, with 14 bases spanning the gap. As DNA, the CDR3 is TGTGCCAGCAGCCCCCTACTTCGAGCCACTGAAGCTTTCTTT. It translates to CASSPLLRATEAFF.

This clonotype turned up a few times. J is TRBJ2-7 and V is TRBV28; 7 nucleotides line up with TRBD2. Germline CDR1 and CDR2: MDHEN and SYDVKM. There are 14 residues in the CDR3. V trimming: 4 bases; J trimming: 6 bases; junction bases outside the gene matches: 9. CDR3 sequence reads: CASSYRTRIAEQYF. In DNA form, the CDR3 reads TGTGCCAGCAGTTACCGGACTAGAATCGCCGAGCAGTACTTC. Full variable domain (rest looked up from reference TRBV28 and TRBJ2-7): DVKVTQSSRYLVKRTGEKVFLECVQDMDHENMFWYRQDPGLGLRLIYFSYDVKMKEKGDIPEGYSVSREKKERFSLILESASTNQTSMYLCASSYRTRIAEQYFGPGTRLTVT.

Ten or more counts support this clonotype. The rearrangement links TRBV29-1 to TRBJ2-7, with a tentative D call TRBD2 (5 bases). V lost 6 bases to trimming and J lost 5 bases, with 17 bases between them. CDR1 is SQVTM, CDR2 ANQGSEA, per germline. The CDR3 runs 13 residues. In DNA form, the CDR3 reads TGCAGCGTCGCTGGACCGACGAGGGACGAGCAGTACTTC. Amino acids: CSVAGPTRDEQYF.

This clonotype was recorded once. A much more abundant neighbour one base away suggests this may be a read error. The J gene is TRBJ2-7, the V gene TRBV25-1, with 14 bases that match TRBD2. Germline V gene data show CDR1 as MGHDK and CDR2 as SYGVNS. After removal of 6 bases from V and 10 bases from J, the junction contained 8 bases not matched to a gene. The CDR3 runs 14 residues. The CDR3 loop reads CASSFGTSGGLQYF. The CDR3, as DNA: TGTGCCAGCAGCTTCGGGACTAGCGGGGGTCTTCAGTACTTC.

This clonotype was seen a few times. The DNA for the CDR3 is TGTGCCAGCAGCGTAGCTCAAGTAGGGAACGAGCAGTACTTC. This sequence encodes CASSVAQVGNEQYF. The J gene is TRBJ2-7, the V gene TRBV9, with unresolved D. Germline CDR1 is SGDLS and CDR2 is YYNGEE. With 0 bases removed from V and 5 bases from J, the gap between germline ends came to 12 bases. This CDR3 is 14 amino acids long.

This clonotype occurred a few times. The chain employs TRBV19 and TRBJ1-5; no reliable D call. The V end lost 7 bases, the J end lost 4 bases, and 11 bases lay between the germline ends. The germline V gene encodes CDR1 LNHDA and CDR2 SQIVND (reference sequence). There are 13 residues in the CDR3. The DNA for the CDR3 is TGTGCCAGTACCGGCACTAGTAATCAGCCCCAGCATTTT. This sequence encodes CASTGTSNQPQHF.

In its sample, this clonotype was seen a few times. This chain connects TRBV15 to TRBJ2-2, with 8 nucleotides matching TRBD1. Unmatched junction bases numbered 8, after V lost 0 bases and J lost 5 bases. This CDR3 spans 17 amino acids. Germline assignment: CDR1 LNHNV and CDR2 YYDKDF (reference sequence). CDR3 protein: CATSRDQGARATGELFF. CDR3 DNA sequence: TGTGCCACCAGCAGAGACCAGGGGGCCCGCGCGACCGGGGAGCTGTTTTTT.

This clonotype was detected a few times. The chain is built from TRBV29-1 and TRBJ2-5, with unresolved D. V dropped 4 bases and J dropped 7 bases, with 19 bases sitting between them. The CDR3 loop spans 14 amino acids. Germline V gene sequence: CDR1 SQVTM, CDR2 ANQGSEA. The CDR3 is CSVVNVDTRRTQYF. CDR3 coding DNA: TGCAGCGTTGTGAACGTAGACACCCGGAGGACCCAGTACTTC.

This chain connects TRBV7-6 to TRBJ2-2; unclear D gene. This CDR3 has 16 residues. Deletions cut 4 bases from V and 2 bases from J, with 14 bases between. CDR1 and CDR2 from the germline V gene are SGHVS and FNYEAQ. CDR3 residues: CASSSGLGTNTGELFF. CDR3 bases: TGTGCCAGCAGCTCCGGGCTCGGAACCAACACCGGGGAGCTGTTTTTT.

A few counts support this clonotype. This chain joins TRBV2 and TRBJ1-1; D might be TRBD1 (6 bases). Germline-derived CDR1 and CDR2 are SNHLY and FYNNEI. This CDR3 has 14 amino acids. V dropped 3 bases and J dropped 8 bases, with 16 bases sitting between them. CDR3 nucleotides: TGTGCCAGCAGTGAGAGGGGGACTGTGCCCGAAGCTTTCTTT. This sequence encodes CASSERGTVPEAFF.

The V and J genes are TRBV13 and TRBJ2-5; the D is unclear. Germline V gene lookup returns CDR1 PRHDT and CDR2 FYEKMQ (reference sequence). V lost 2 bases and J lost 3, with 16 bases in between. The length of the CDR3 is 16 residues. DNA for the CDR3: TGTGCCAGCAGCTTAAGTCAAGGCGGTTACAAAGAGACCCAGTACTTC. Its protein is CASSLSQGGYKETQYF.

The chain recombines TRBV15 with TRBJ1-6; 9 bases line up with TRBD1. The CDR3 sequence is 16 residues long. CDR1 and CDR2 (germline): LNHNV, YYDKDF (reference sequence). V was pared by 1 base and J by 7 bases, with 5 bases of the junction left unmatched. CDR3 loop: CATSRVYGTGNSPLHF. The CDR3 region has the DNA TGTGCCACCAGCAGAGTATACGGGACAGGGAATTCACCCCTCCACTTT.

CDR3 residues: CSILTSARASSYEQYF. The CDR3 DNA reads TGCAGCATTCTGACGTCCGCCAGGGCAAGTTCCTACGAGCAGTACTTC. The chain combines TRBV29-1 with TRBJ2-7, with D tentatively TRBD1 (5 bases). V dropped 8 bases and J dropped 1 base, with 24 bases sitting between them. CDR1 SQVTM and CDR2 ANQGSEA come from the germline V gene. The CDR3 contains 16 residues.

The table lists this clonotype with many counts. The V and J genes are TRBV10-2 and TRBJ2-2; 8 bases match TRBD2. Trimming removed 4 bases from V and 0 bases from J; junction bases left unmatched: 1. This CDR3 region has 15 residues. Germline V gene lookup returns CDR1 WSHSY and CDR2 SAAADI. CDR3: CASSGTSSNTGELFF. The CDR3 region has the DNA TGCGCCAGCAGTGGGACTAGCTCGAACACCGGGGAGCTGTTTTTT.

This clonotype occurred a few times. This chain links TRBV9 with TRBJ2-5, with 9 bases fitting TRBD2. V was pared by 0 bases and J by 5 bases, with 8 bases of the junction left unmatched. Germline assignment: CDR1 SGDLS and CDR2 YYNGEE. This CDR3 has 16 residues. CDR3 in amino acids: CASSVGAGGPEETQYF. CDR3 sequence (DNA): TGTGCCAGCAGCGTAGGGGCGGGGGGGCCGGAGGAGACCCAGTACTTC.

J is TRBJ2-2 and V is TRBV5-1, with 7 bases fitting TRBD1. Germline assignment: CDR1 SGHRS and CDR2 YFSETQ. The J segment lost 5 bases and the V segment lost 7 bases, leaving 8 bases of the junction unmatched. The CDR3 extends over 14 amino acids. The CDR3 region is CASSDRVGTGELFF. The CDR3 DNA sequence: TGCGCCAGCTCTGACAGGGTTGGGACCGGGGAGCTGTTTTTT.